The clone carrying this T cell receptor (beta chain) was observed once. A much more abundant neighbour one base away suggests this may be a read error. It was RNA transcripts that yielded the amplified TCR beta CDR3 regions. The HTBI primer set was used in a first-round RT-PCR of the TCR CDR3. TCRdb reprocessed the multiplex PCR reads with MiXCR, giving one entry per CDR3 protein. The sample lists over 150,000 distinct CDR3 sequences; roughly a sixth were seen once. This sample is part of a study of T cells in Graves' hyperthyroidism and ophthalmopathy. This CDR3 is built from 14 residues. Germline V gene sequence: CDR1 DFQATT, CDR2 SNEGSKA (reference sequence). With V trimmed by 4 bases and J by 5 bases, 10 bases remained unmatched. The source of the PBMCs was about 10 ml of fresh peripheral blood.

This TCR derives from a woman aged 45-65 years with Graves' hyperthyroidism. The rearrangement joins TRBV20-1 to TRBJ1-2; 7 bases fit TRBD1. The specimen sequenced was blood. CDR3 amino acids: CSATRTTGSYGYTF. The DNA for the CDR3 is TGCAGTGCTACAAGGACGACAGGGAGTTATGGCTACACCTTC.